A selection of T cell receptor beta chains follows, all from one sample in a study of blood T cells in healthy people across ages. TCRdb used MiXCR to reprocess the 5' RACE reads, holding one entry per CDR3 protein. There are hundreds of thousands of distinct CDR3 sequences in the sample; around 32% occur only once, and 15% to 19% lies in the top ten. The source material was blood. The source is a woman over 75 in good health. Both conserved end residues are part of each CDR3. The order of the fields is J gene, D gene, clone size, V gene, CDR3 DNA, CDR3 protein. A D gene is named only where the DNA matches it firmly. Rows may omit the clone size; those that give it use once, few, many or a size class.

TRBJ2-7,.,many,TRBV20-1,TGCAGTGCTCATCCGCCAGGGCGCGAGCAGTACTTC,CSAHPPGREQYF
TRBJ1-5,TRBD1,many,TRBV7-9,TGTGCCAGCAGCATGGGACAGGGCGGCAATCAGCCCCAGCATTTT,CASSMGQGGNQPQHF
TRBJ1-1,TRBD1,.,TRBV19,TGTGCCAGTAGCTGGACAGGGGGCGAGGGCACTGAAGCTTTCTTT,CASSWTGGEGTEAFF
TRBJ1-1,.,few,TRBV27,TGTGCCGCCCAGGCCAGGGAGAACACTGAAGCTTTCTTT,CAAQARENTEAFF
TRBJ1-1,TRBD1,.,TRBV6-2/TRBV6-3,TGTGCCACATTAGGAGGACAGGGCCCAGCTTTCTTT,CATLGGQGPAFF
TRBJ1-4,.,.,TRBV10-3,TGTGCCATCAGTGATCCCGGGACGGTTGGGAATGAAAAACTGTTTTTT,CAISDPGTVGNEKLFF
TRBJ2-5,TRBD2,many,TRBV20-1,TGCAGTGCTAGAGGGGGACTAGCGGGGGCCTTAGACCGGAAGTACTTC,CSARGGLAGALDRKYF
TRBJ1-4,.,.,TRBV12-3/TRBV12-4,TGTGCCAGCAGTTTGTTCGGCAGGGGACTAAGATATAATGAAAAACTGTTTTTT,CASSLFGRGLRYNEKLFF
TRBJ2-3,.,many,TRBV5-1,TGCGCCAGCAGCTTGGACAGTCTTGGCACAGATACGCAGTATTTT,CASSLDSLGTDTQYF
TRBJ2-7,.,few,TRBV6-1,TGTGCCAGCAGTGAAGGCGGGTTCCGGCTTAGCTCCTACGAGCAGTACTTC,CASSEGGFRLSSYEQYF
TRBJ2-2,.,.,TRBV6-1,TGTGCCAGCAATAATATTGGGGGCAGCAACACCGGGGAGCTGTTTTTT,CASNNIGGSNTGELFF
TRBJ1-2,TRBD1,few,TRBV11-2,TGTGCCAGCAGCTTAGGGCGACATCGGACAGGGGCCCAATGGGGCTACACCTTC,CASSLGRHRTGAQWGYTF
TRBJ1-1,.,.,TRBV28,TGTGCCACCATCGGCCTGTGGGGCACTGAAGCTTTCTTT,CATIGLWGTEAFF
TRBJ2-3,.,.,TRBV12-3/TRBV12-4,TGTGCCAGCACATGGACGAGAGCAGATACGGAGTATTTT,CASTWTRADTEYF
TRBJ1-1,.,.,TRBV6-2/TRBV6-3,TGTGCCAGCACGAGGGGGAGGAACACTGAAGCTTTCTTT,CASTRGRNTEAFF
TRBJ2-5,TRBD1,many,TRBV20-1,TGCAGTGGAATAAGGACAGGGGGCACAGAGACCCAGTACTTC,CSGIRTGGTETQYF
TRBJ1-5,TRBD1,.,TRBV20-1,TGCAGTGCTAGTAGGGGACAGGGGGAACAGCCCCAGCATTTT,CSASRGQGEQPQHF
TRBJ1-4,.,many,TRBV7-2,TGTGCCAGCAGCTTAGGGACGAGCCCGTCAGCTAATGAAAAACTGTTTTTT,CASSLGTSPSANEKLFF
TRBJ2-7,TRBD1,once,TRBV4-2,TGTGCCAGCAGCCAAGGGGACAGGGGACCCTACGAGCAGTACTTC,CASSQGDRGPYEQYF
TRBJ2-1,TRBD2,.,TRBV7-8,TGTGCCAGCAGCTTAGGACTAGCGCCTAATGAGCAGTTCTTC,CASSLGLAPNEQFF
TRBJ1-1,.,few,TRBV27,TGTGCCAGCAGTTTATTACGGAGCAACACTGAAGCTTTCTTT,CASSLLRSNTEAFF
TRBJ1-1,.,.,TRBV29-1,TGCAGCGTTGTATTAAGGGGACGGATGAACACTGAAGCTTTCTTT,CSVVLRGRMNTEAFF
TRBJ1-4,.,.,TRBV6-1,TGTGCCAGCAGTGAGCTAGGGGGAAATCGTGAAAAACTGTTTTTT,CASSELGGNREKLFF
TRBJ2-1,TRBD2,many,TRBV7-6,TGTGCCAGCAGCTTATTAGTCGGGGGGGCCGATGAGCAGTTCTTC,CASSLLVGGADEQFF
TRBJ2-1,TRBD2,.,TRBV7-4,TGTGCCAGCCGTGCCGCCAGGGAGGGATCCAATGAGCAGTTCTTC,CASRAAREGSNEQFF
TRBJ2-1,.,many,TRBV20-1,TGCAGTGCCCTTGGGGCTCGTGAAAATGAGCAGTTCTTC,CSALGARENEQFF
TRBJ1-1,.,.,TRBV15,TGTGCCACCAGCAGAGATGGGGCCTGGGGCGCTTTCTTT,CATSRDGAWGAFF
TRBJ1-1,.,few,TRBV28,TGTGCCATTGGACAGCGAGAAGCTTTCTTT,CAIGQREAFF
TRBJ2-1,TRBD1,.,TRBV11-2,TGTGCCAGCAGCTTAACGCGCTGGCAGGGGGCGATAGATGAGCAGTTCTTC,CASSLTRWQGAIDEQFF
TRBJ2-7,.,.,TRBV20-1,TGCAGTGCTCCCGAAGGTACTTCTGCGGGCGAGCAGTACTTC,CSAPEGTSAGEQYF
TRBJ2-5,.,many,TRBV5-1,TGTGCCAGCAGCTTTTCTCAAGAGACCCAGTACTTC,CASSFSQETQYF
TRBJ2-1,TRBD2,.,TRBV24-1,TGTGCCACCAGGTCTGCGGGAGGAAACAATGAGCAGTTCTTC,CATRSAGGNNEQFF
TRBJ2-7,TRBD2,.,TRBV7-3,TGTGCCAGCGCAGCGGGAGGATCTACTCGGGAGCAGTACTTC,CASAAGGSTREQYF
TRBJ2-5,.,.,TRBV5-1,TGCGCCAGCAGCTTGGCAGCCAACCCCCGAGAGACCCAGTACTTC,CASSLAANPRETQYF
TRBJ2-1,.,.,TRBV20-1,TGCAGTGCTAGTTTATGGCTCATAGCCCACAATGGGCAGTTCTTC,CSASLWLIAHNGQFF
TRBJ2-3,TRBD2,.,TRBV20-1,TGCAGTGCCGAACTAGCGGGGGCATCACAAGGTGCAGATACGCAGTATTTT,CSAELAGASQGADTQYF
TRBJ2-7,.,many,TRBV2,TGTGCCAGCAGGACGCCGTTTGGGTACGAGCAGTACTTC,CASRTPFGYEQYF
TRBJ2-1,.,few,TRBV19,TGTGCCAGTAGTCTACAGGGATCTTATAGTGAGCAGTTCTTC,CASSLQGSYSEQFF
TRBJ2-1,.,.,TRBV20-1,TGCAGTGCTAGAGTACAGCAGGGAGAGACCCAGTTCTTC,CSARVQQGETQFF
TRBJ1-2,.,many,TRBV5-1,TGCGCCAGCAGCTCGAGGACAGAGAATTTAAACTATGGCTACACCTTC,CASSSRTENLNYGYTF
TRBJ2-1,TRBD1,many,TRBV3-1,TGTGCCAGCAGCCAAGTAGGGCCAGGGGGCCTCTACAATGAGCAGTTCTTC,CASSQVGPGGLYNEQFF